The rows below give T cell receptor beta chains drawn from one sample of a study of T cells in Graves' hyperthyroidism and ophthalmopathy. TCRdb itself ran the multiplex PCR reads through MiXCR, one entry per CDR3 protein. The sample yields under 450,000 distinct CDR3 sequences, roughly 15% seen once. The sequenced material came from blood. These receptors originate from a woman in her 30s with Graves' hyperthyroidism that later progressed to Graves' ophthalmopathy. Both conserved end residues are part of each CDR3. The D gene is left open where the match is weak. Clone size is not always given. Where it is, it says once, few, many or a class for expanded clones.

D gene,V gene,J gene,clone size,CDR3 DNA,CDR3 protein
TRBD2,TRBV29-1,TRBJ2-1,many,TGCAGCGTTGTAGGACGGGAGGGCAAGGAGCAGTTCTTC,CSVVGREGKEQFF
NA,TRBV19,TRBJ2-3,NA,TGTGCCAGTACAAGAGACGGTTACAGCACAGATACGCAGTATTTT,CASTRDGYSTDTQYF
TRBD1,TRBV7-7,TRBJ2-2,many,TGTGCTAGCAGCTCCGGGACAGGGCACACCGGGGAGCTGTTTTTT,CASSSGTGHTGELFF
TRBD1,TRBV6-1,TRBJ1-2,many,TGTGCCAGCAGTCTGACAGGGATTTACTATGGCTACACCTTC,CASSLTGIYYGYTF
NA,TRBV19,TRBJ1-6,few,TGTGCCAGTACCGCCCCCGGCAGCTCCTATAATTCACCCCTCCACTTT,CASTAPGSSYNSPLHF
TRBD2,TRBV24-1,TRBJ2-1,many,TGTGCCACCAGTGATGCGGGGGGCCAACGAAATGAGCAGTTCTTC,CATSDAGGQRNEQFF
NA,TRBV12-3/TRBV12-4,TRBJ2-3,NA,TGTGCCAGCAGCACCTTGAGCACAGATACGCAGTATTTT,CASSTLSTDTQYF
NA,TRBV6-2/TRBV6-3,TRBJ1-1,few,TGTGCCAGCACCAAGGTATCCGGGCCCACTGAAGCTTTCTTT,CASTKVSGPTEAFF
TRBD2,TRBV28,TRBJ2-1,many,TGTGCCAGCAGAATCCCAGGACTAGCGGGTGCTGGAGAGGGTGAGCAGTTCTTC,CASRIPGLAGAGEGEQFF
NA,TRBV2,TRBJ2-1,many,TGTGCCAGCAGTGAACGGGGTGAGCAGTTCTTC,CASSERGEQFF
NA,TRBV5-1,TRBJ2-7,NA,TGCGCCAGCAGCTTGGCCGGACAGCCAGGATACGAGCAGTACTTC,CASSLAGQPGYEQYF
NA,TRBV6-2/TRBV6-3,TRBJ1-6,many,TGTGCCAGCCGGGCGGGGGACAATTCACCCCTCCACTTT,CASRAGDNSPLHF
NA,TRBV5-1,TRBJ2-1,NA,TGTGCCAGCAGCCAAGATGAGGGAACCAATGAGCAGTTCTTC,CASSQDEGTNEQFF
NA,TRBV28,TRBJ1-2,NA,TGTGCCAGCACGGGACAAACCTATGGCTACACCTTC,CASTGQTYGYTF
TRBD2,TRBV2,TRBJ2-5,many,TGTGCCAGCAGTGCCCAACTAGCGGAACCCCAGTACTTC,CASSAQLAEPQYF
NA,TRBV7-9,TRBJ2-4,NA,TGTGCCAGCAGCTCACCAGGGTTGGAGGAAAACATTCAGTACTTC,CASSSPGLEENIQYF
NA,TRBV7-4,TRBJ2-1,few,TGTGCCAGCAGCCAAGAGACAGGTCACAATGAGCAGTTCTTC,CASSQETGHNEQFF
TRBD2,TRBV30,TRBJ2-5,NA,TGTGCCTGGAGTGGTGACAGGGGAGATGGACTAGCGGGAGTTGCGGAGACCCAGTACTTC,CAWSGDRGDGLAGVAETQYF
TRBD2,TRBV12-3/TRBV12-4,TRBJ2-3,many,TGTGCCAGCAGTCCTTTATGGACTAGCGGGAGATACGGCACAGATACGCAGTATTTT,CASSPLWTSGRYGTDTQYF
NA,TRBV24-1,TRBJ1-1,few,TGTGCCACCAGTGTCCAGGGGAACACTGAAGCTTTCTTT,CATSVQGNTEAFF
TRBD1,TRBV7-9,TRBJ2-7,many,TGTGCCAGCAGCAACATACCCGGGACAGGGGCTTACGAGCAGTACTTC,CASSNIPGTGAYEQYF
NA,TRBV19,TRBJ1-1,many,TGTGCCAGTAGTATTCGTAGGATGAACACTGAAGCTTTCTTT,CASSIRRMNTEAFF
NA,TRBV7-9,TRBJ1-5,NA,TGTGCCAGCAGCTTAGCGATGGGCCAGCCCCAGCATTTT,CASSLAMGQPQHF
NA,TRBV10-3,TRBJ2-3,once,TGTGCCATCAGTGATTGGGGCCAAAGCCACTCTACAGATACGCAGTATTTT,CAISDWGQSHSTDTQYF
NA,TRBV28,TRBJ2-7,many,TGTGCCAGCAGTCCCGCAGGGTACTACGAGCAGTACTTC,CASSPAGYYEQYF
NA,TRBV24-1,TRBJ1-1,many,TGTGCCACCAGTGAGGGTAGAAACACTGAAGCTTTCTTT,CATSEGRNTEAFF
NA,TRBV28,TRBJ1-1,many,TGTGCCAGCAGTTCCCCCCATACGGGGGGCGATGAAGCTTTCTTT,CASSSPHTGGDEAFF
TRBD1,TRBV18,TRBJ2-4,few,TGTGCCAGCTCACCTGTCGGGACAGATCTTATACTAGCCAAAAACATTCAGTACTTC,CASSPVGTDLILAKNIQYF
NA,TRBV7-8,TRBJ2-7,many,TGTGCCAGCAGCTTAGAGGGAAGCTCCTACGAGCAGTACTTC,CASSLEGSSYEQYF
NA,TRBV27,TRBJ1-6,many,TGTGCCAGCAGTCCCAGACAACCGAGCTCCTATAATTCACCCCTCCACTTT,CASSPRQPSSYNSPLHF
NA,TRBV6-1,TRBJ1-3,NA,TGTGCCAGCAGTGAATACGCCGGCAGCTCTGGAAACACCATATATTTT,CASSEYAGSSGNTIYF
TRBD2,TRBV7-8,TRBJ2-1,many,TGTGCCAGCAGCTTACTAGCGGGAGGGCCCAACAATGAGCAGTTCTTC,CASSLLAGGPNNEQFF
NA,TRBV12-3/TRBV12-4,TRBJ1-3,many,TGTGCCAGCAGTCGGGACGGCTCTGGAAACACCATATATTTT,CASSRDGSGNTIYF
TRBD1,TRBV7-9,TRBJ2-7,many,TGTGCCAGCAGCCCCAGGACAGGGCTGTCGTGGGAGCAGTACTTC,CASSPRTGLSWEQYF
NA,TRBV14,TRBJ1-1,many,TGTGCCAGCAGCCTAAAGGGCGGGACTGAAGCTTTCTTT,CASSLKGGTEAFF
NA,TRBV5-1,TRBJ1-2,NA,TGCGCCAGCAGCTTGTCAGGGGCGCATTTTGGTTCGTGGGGCTACACCTTC,CASSLSGAHFGSWGYTF
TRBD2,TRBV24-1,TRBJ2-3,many,TGTGCCACCAGTGACCGACTAGCGGGAACCACAGATACGCAGTATTTT,CATSDRLAGTTDTQYF
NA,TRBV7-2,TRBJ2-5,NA,TGTGCCAGCAACCATGGAGCCCAAGAGACCCAGTACTTC,CASNHGAQETQYF
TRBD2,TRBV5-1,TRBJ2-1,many,TGCGCCAGCTCGGGGGTAGCGGGGACCTACAATGAGCAGTTCTTC,CASSGVAGTYNEQFF
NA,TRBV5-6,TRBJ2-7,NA,TGTGCCAGCAGCTTGGTAGGCGACAAGAGCTCCTACGAGCAGTACTTC,CASSLVGDKSSYEQYF
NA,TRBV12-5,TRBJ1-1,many,TGTGCTAGTGGTTCAGGGACGGTTATGAACACTGAAGCTTTCTTT,CASGSGTVMNTEAFF
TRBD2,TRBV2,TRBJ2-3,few,TGTGCCAGCAGGTTAGCGGGAGATCTTGGGACAGATACGCAGTATTTT,CASRLAGDLGTDTQYF
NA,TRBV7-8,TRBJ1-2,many,TGTGCCAGCAGCTGGGGGAGAGATGACGGAATGAGGGGCTACACCTTC,CASSWGRDDGMRGYTF
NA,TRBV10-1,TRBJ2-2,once,TGCGCCAGCAGTTCCTTGGGGGCCGGGGAGCTGTTTTTT,CASSSLGAGELFF
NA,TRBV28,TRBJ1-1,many,TGTGCCAGCAGGGTAGGTTTACAGAACACTGAAGCTTTCTTT,CASRVGLQNTEAFF
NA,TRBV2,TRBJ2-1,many,TGTGCCAGCAAGGCGCCAGGGTACAATGAGCAGTTCTTC,CASKAPGYNEQFF
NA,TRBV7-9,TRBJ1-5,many,TGTGCCAGCAGCTTATTCGGGGCTGGCAATCAGCCCCAGCATTTT,CASSLFGAGNQPQHF
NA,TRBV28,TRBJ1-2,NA,TGTGCCAGCAGTTATCCAGGGACGCTTAACTATGGCTACACCTTC,CASSYPGTLNYGYTF
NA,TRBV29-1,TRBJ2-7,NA,TGCAGCGTTGAAGGACCCCGCGGGGAGCAGTACTTC,CSVEGPRGEQYF
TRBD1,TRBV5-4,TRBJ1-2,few,TGTGCCAGCAGCCGATACTCGGGACAGTTTAACTATGGCTACACCTTC,CASSRYSGQFNYGYTF
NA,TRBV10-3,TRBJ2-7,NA,TGTGCCATCGCACTCGGGAGCTCCTACGAGCAGTACTTC,CAIALGSSYEQYF
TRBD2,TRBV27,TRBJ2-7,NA,TGTGCCAGCAGTCGCGGGAGAGGTGGGGCCTACGAGCAGTACTTC,CASSRGRGGAYEQYF
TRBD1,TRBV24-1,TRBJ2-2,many,TGTGCCACCAGTGGTCCGGGACAGGGTTCTTCCGGGGAGCTGTTTTTT,CATSGPGQGSSGELFF
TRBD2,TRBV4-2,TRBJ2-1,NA,TGTGCCAGCAGCCAAGATCGCGGGAGGGAGGTGTTCTTC,CASSQDRGREVFF
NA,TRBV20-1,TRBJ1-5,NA,TGCAGTGCCTTAGACGGACGGCCGTATCAGCCCCAGCATTTT,CSALDGRPYQPQHF
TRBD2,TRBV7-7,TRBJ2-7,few,TGTGCTAGCAGCTTAAGACTAGCGCCTTCCTACGAGCAGTACTTC,CASSLRLAPSYEQYF
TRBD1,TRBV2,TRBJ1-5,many,TGTGCCAGCAGTTTAAGAGAGACAGGGGGGGACGATAGCAATCAGCCCCAGCATTTT,CASSLRETGGDDSNQPQHF
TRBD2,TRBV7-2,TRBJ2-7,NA,TGTGCCAGCAGCTTTAAACGGGGGGTCTCCTACGAGCAGTACTTC,CASSFKRGVSYEQYF